The 24 T cell receptor beta chains below all came from one sample that was sequenced in a study of cytomegalovirus exposure and HLA in healthy donors. PCR was performed using 60 Vbeta and 13 Jbeta primers. Libraries were prepared by immunoSEQ multiplex PCR; TCRdb keeps only in-frame clonotypes and omits some of them. Of over 150,000 clones in the sample, just under 80% were seen once. Sequencing was carried out using PBMCs. These receptors all come from a woman between 45 and 65 years old in good health and CMV-seropositive.

This clone was found once. This rearrangement joins TRBV7-8 to TRBJ2-3; maybe TRBD2 (6 bases). V was pared by 8 bases and J by 2 bases, with 14 bases between. Germline lookup yields CDR1 SGHVS and CDR2 FQNEAQ. The CDR3 totals 14 residues. CDR3 DNA sequence: TGTGCCAGCTTAAGAGGAGGGTACACAGATACGCAGTATTTT. Its translation: CASLRGGYTDTQYF.

The chain recombines TRBV29-1 with TRBJ1-1, with 10 bases that match TRBD1. Germline CDR1 and CDR2: SQVTM and ANQGSEA. V was clipped by 8 bases and J by 4 bases; unmatched bases: 4. This CDR3 is 12 amino acids long. CDR3 in DNA: TGCAGCCTCCGGACAGGGGGCACTGAAGCTTTCTTT. Translation gives CSLRTGGTEAFF.

The chain couples TRBV27 to TRBJ2-1; possible D gene TRBD2, 5 bases. Trimming removed 5 bases from V and 3 bases from J, with 14 bases in between. The CDR3 is made up of 15 amino acids. Germline loops: CDR1 MNHEY, CDR2 SMNVEV (reference sequence). The CDR3 reads CASSPRDDFYNEQFF. In DNA form, the CDR3 reads TGTGCCAGCAGTCCCCGGGATGACTTCTACAATGAGCAGTTCTTC.

The genes are TRBV28 and TRBJ1-1, with D perhaps matching TRBD1 (5 bases). From germline, CDR1 is MDHEN and CDR2 SYDVKM. The CDR3 is made up of 18 amino acids. V was pared by 2 bases and J by 1 base, with 20 bases between. CDR3 sequence reads: CASSLKVQGGFGNTEAFF. The CDR3 DNA sequence: TGTGCCAGCAGTTTAAAGGTTCAGGGTGGGTTTGGGAACACTGAAGCTTTCTTT.

On this clone: Germline and junction disagree at one end, which may indicate a read error. J is TRBJ2-1 and V is TRBV7-7, with 12 nucleotides matching TRBD2. The V gene's germline CDR1 is SSHAT and CDR2 FNYEAQ (reference sequence). This CDR3 is 16 amino acids long. In DNA form, the CDR3 reads TGTGCTAGCAGCTCGACTAGCGGGAGCTCCTACAATGAGCAGTTCTTC. Encoded protein: CASSSTSGSSYNEQFF.

The V and J genes are TRBV5-1 and TRBJ2-7, with 10 nucleotides matching TRBD2. The CDR3 contains 16 residues. The germline CDR1 and CDR2 sequences are SGHRS and YFSETQ. The V and J ends lost 5 bases and 0 bases, in that order; junction bases with no gene match: 8. CDR3 DNA sequence: TGCGCCAGCAGTCCTGCCCGGACTAGCGGCTCCTACGAGCAGTACTTC. Residues: CASSPARTSGSYEQYF.

This clone was observed a single time. V is TRBV9 and J is TRBJ2-7; 9 positions match TRBD1. This CDR3 is 15 amino acids long. Germline loops: CDR1 SGDLS, CDR2 YYNGEE. J lost 3 bases, V lost 3 bases, and 7 bases had no gene match. The CDR3 sequence is CASSEGQGNYYEQYF. CDR3 DNA sequence: TGTGCCAGCAGCGAGGGACAGGGAAATTACTACGAGCAGTACTTC.

This chain joins TRBV11-3 and TRBJ2-5, with 7 bases lining up with TRBD2. J lost 4 bases, V lost 6 bases, and 14 bases had no gene match. The CDR3 is 16 amino acids. The V gene's germline CDR1 is SGHNT and CDR2 YENEEA. CDR3 protein: CASSRSAPGGGETQYF. CDR3 bases: TGTGCCAGCAGTCGGTCTGCCCCGGGCGGGGGAGAGACCCAGTACTTC.

The chain joins TRBV29-1 to TRBJ1-2; weak D call: TRBD1 (6 bases). The V end lost 7 bases, the J end lost 6 bases, and 6 bases lay between the germline ends. This CDR3 has 9 residues. Germline loops: CDR1 SQVTM, CDR2 ANQGSEA. The CDR3 DNA follows: TGCAGCGAGGGGGATGGCTACACCTTC. It is translated as CSEGDGYTF.

A note on this clone: Within the sample, other DNA sequences also encode this same CDR3. The rearrangement joins TRBV19 to TRBJ2-3, with D possibly being TRBD2 (7 bases). In germline, CDR1 is LNHDA, CDR2 SQIVND (reference sequence). V dropped 7 bases and J dropped 0 bases, with 17 bases sitting between them. This CDR3 is 16 amino acids long. Written as DNA, the CDR3 is TGTGCCAGTATGGGGGGGGGACATCCTAGCACAGATACGCAGTATTTT. It yields the protein CASMGGGHPSTDTQYF.

The J gene is TRBJ1-1, the V gene TRBV11-3; weak D call: TRBD1 (5 bases). Trimming cost V 3 bases and J 1 base, with 9 bases left between them. The CDR3 consists of 14 residues. Germline V gene data show CDR1 as SGHNT and CDR2 as YENEEA. CDR3 loop: CASSFYGANTEAFF. CDR3 DNA: TGTGCCAGCAGCTTTTATGGGGCGAACACTGAAGCTTTCTTT.

The V gene is TRBV5-4, the J gene TRBJ1-6; tentatively, D is TRBD1 (5 bases). Germline values: CDR1 SGHNT, CDR2 YYREEE (reference sequence). The CDR3 length is 14 residues. The V end lost 2 bases, the J end lost 5 bases, and 8 bases lay between the germline ends. The CDR3 DNA follows: TGTGCCAGCAGCTTACGGGGGGATAATTCACCCCTCCACTTT. Encoded protein: CASSLRGDNSPLHF.

The chain combines TRBV19 with TRBJ2-3; perhaps TRBD1 as D (6 bases). Germline values: CDR1 LNHDA, CDR2 SQIVND (reference sequence). V was clipped by 5 bases and J by 0 bases, with 21 bases between them. This CDR3 has 18 residues. The CDR3 DNA reads as TGTGCCAGTAGTCCCGGGACAAGCCTGCCTTCTAGCACAGATACGCAGTATTTT. Translating it yields CASSPGTSLPSSTDTQYF.

J is TRBJ2-1 and V is TRBV7-2, with 11 bases identical to TRBD2. The CDR3 extends over 16 amino acids. Germline V gene data show CDR1 as SGHTA and CDR2 as FQGNSA. With V trimmed by 3 bases and J by 7 bases, 8 bases remained unmatched. In DNA form, the CDR3 reads TGTGCCAGCAGCTTCGATAGCGGGGGGGCTAGTAATGAGCAGTTCTTC. Translated: CASSFDSGGASNEQFF.

About this clone: In the same sample, other DNA sequences code for this CDR3. The genes are TRBV7-2 and TRBJ1-2; D is perhaps TRBD1 (5 bases). V was cut by 1 base and J by 5 bases, with 8 bases left in between. Looked up from germline, CDR1 is SGHTA and CDR2 is FQGNSA. The CDR3 covers 13 residues. The CDR3 sequence is CASSLGQGYGYTF. The CDR3 DNA follows: TGTGCCAGCAGCTTAGGCCAGGGTTATGGCTACACCTTC. Using reference TRBV7-2 and TRBJ1-2 for the parts outside the CDR3, the full variable domain is GAGVSQSPSNKVTEKGKDVELRCDPISGHTALYWYRQSLGQGLEFLIYFQGNSAPDKSGLPSDRFSAERTGGSVSTLTIQRTQQEDSAVYLCASSLGQGYGYTFGSGTRLTVV.

V usage is TRBV10-2 and J usage is TRBJ2-7; 10 nucleotides align to TRBD2. Trimming at V came to 4 bases and at J to 7 bases, leaving 10 bases not matched to a gene. CDR1 WSHSY and CDR2 SAAADI come from the germline V gene. CDR3 length: 15 amino acids. The CDR3 protein is CASSVNLAGAGEQYF. CDR3 coding DNA: TGCGCCAGCAGTGTCAATCTAGCGGGAGCGGGAGAGCAGTACTTC.

Here the CDR3 reads CASSYSEGGGSSEAFF. The CDR3 DNA is TGTGCCAGCAGTTACTCCGAGGGGGGGGGTTCCTCTGAAGCTTTCTTT. The V call is TRBV6-6, the J call TRBJ1-1, with D possibly TRBD1 on 6 matching bases. With 0 bases removed from V and 6 bases from J, the gap between germline ends came to 17 bases. This CDR3 is 16 amino acids long. The V gene's germline CDR1 is MNHNY and CDR2 SVGAGI (reference sequence).

This clone was detected only a few times. This sequence joins TRBV7-3 and TRBJ1-2; D unclear. The CDR3 consists of 13 residues. CDR1 and CDR2 from the germline V gene are SGHTA and FQGTGA. V lost 5 bases and J 6 bases, leaving 13 bases between the germline ends. The CDR3 sequence: CASSPQRGNGYTF. The CDR3 DNA reads TGTGCCAGCAGCCCCCAGCGAGGGAATGGCTACACCTTC.

This chain connects TRBV7-3 to TRBJ2-2; TRBD2 matches at 12 bases. The junction had 3 bases not matched to a gene; V was cut back by 5 bases and J by 5 bases. Germline V gives CDR1 SGHTA, CDR2 FQGTGA. This CDR3 is 15 amino acids long. For the CDR3, the DNA is TGTGCCAGCAGCCCGACTAGCGGGAGAACCGGGGAGCTGTTTTTT. As protein: CASSPTSGRTGELFF.

This clone is a singleton in its sample. The rearrangement joins TRBV7-2 to TRBJ2-2, with 10 bases lining up with TRBD1. CDR1 is SGHTA, CDR2 FQGNSA, per germline. The V gene end was trimmed by 3 bases and the J gene end by 4 bases; junction bases not matched to a gene: 2. This CDR3 contains 15 residues. This chain's CDR3 is CASSFGTGATGELFF. Here the CDR3 DNA reads TGTGCCAGCAGCTTCGGGACAGGGGCCACCGGGGAGCTGTTTTTT.

The chain has TRBV5-6 and TRBJ1-2; 8 bases are a match to TRBD1. CDR1 is SGHDT, CDR2 YYEEEE, per germline. The V gene end was trimmed by 3 bases and the J gene end by 4 bases; junction bases not matched to a gene: 5. This CDR3 region has 14 residues. The CDR3 loop is CASSWDRPLYGYTF. CDR3 sequence (DNA): TGTGCCAGCAGCTGGGACAGGCCTCTCTATGGCTACACCTTC.

This chain connects TRBV2 to TRBJ1-4, with TRBD1 matching 7 bases. Germline V CDR1 and CDR2: SNHLY, FYNNEI. The CDR3 has 17 residues. Trimming removed 1 base from V and 0 bases from J; junction bases left unmatched: 5. CDR3 region: CASSEGLGGTTNEKLFF. The DNA of the CDR3 is TGTGCCAGCAGTGAAGGGCTAGGGGGCACAACTAATGAAAAACTGTTTTTT.

The CDR3 protein is CASSLGQAVEETQYF. CDR3 coding DNA: TGTGCCAGCAGCTTGGGACAGGCAGTCGAAGAGACCCAGTACTTC. The chain is built from TRBV5-4 and TRBJ2-5, with D possibly matching TRBD1 (6 bases). The V and J ends lost 0 bases and 3 bases respectively, with 12 bases between them. The germline gives CDR1 SGHNT, CDR2 YYREEE (reference sequence). This CDR3 has 15 amino acids.

This rearrangement joins TRBV18 to TRBJ1-5; no clear D gene. The CDR3 is made up of 15 amino acids. Germline V lookup: CDR1 KGHSH, CDR2 LQKENI. Deletions cut 3 bases from V and 2 bases from J, with 11 bases between. For the CDR3, the DNA is TGTGCCAGCTCACCGGGAGGTAACGGCAATCAGCCCCAGCATTTT. This encodes CASSPGGNGNQPQHF.